The rows below give T cell receptor beta chains drawn from one sample of a study of PD-1 blockade in classical Hodgkin lymphoma. The table came from immunoSEQ multiplex PCR; TCRdb's copy has only in-frame clones and leaves some out. Of 40,000 to 65,000 clones detected, around 85% appear once; the ten largest clones hold about 16%. This specimen consisted of peripheral blood mononuclear cells (PBMCs), obtained at baseline. These receptors originate from a human donor with classical Hodgkin lymphoma. Each CDR3 is given with its conserved first and last residue. The D gene is left open where the match is weak. Where a row states a size, it is once, few, many or the class of an expanded clone; other rows omit it.

D: -; V: TRBV19; J: TRBJ2-6; size: -; length: 18; CDR3: CASSTRTAGSSGANVLTF; DNA: TGTGCCAGTAGTACCAGGACGGCAGGTAGCTCTGGGGCCAACGTCCTGACTTTC
D: -; V: TRBV30; J: TRBJ2-1; size: once; length: 11; CDR3: CARSSYNEQFF; DNA: TGTGCCAGGAGCTCCTACAATGAGCAGTTCTTC
D: -; V: TRBV30; J: TRBJ1-1; size: -; length: 14; CDR3: CAWTAGEWDTEAFF; DNA: TGTGCCTGGACCGCCGGGGAATGGGACACTGAAGCTTTCTTT
D: TRBD1; V: TRBV4-2; J: TRBJ1-4; size: -; length: 14; CDR3: CASSEQGNTEKLFF; DNA: TGTGCCAGCAGCGAACAGGGGAATACTGAAAAACTGTTTTTT
D: -; V: TRBV19; J: TRBJ1-2; size: -; length: 11; CDR3: CASARNYGYTF; DNA: TGTGCCAGTGCCCGGAACTATGGCTACACCTTC
D: -; V: TRBV18; J: TRBJ1-1; size: once; length: 12; CDR3: CASSPANTEAFF; DNA: TGTGCCAGCTCACCCGCGAACACTGAAGCTTTCTTT
D: -; V: TRBV10-3; J: TRBJ2-7; size: -; length: 14; CDR3: CAISEDTKTYEQYF; DNA: TGTGCCATCAGTGAGGACACGAAAACCTACGAGCAGTACTTC
D: -; V: TRBV7-6; J: TRBJ2-3; size: -; length: 11; CDR3: CASSSSDTQYF; DNA: TGTGCCAGCAGCTCCTCAGATACGCAGTATTTT
D: TRBD1; V: TRBV7-9; J: TRBJ2-5; size: once; length: 14; CDR3: CASSSTGVQETQYF; DNA: TGTGCCAGCAGCTCGACAGGGGTCCAAGAGACCCAGTACTTC
D: -; V: TRBV7-9; J: TRBJ1-4; size: -; length: 16; CDR3: CASSSATGSFREKLFF; DNA: TGTGCCAGCAGCTCTGCCACGGGGTCTTTTAGGGAAAAACTGTTTTTT
D: TRBD1; V: TRBV2; J: TRBJ1-2; size: -; length: 15; CDR3: CASSVETGANYGYTF; DNA: TGTGCCAGCAGCGTAGAGACAGGGGCCAACTATGGCTACACCTTC
D: -; V: TRBV6-5; J: TRBJ1-2; size: -; length: 14; CDR3: CASSYSRSNYGYTF; DNA: TGTGCCAGCAGTTACTCGAGATCTAACTATGGCTACACCTTC
D: -; V: TRBV4-1; J: TRBJ1-3; size: -; length: 16; CDR3: CASSQDLGDSGNTIYF; DNA: TGCGCCAGCAGCCAAGATCTGGGGGACTCTGGAAACACCATATATTTT
D: TRBD1; V: TRBV11-2; J: TRBJ1-1; size: -; length: 14; CDR3: CASSSRQGGTEAFF; DNA: TGTGCCAGCAGCTCAAGACAGGGAGGGACTGAAGCTTTCTTT
D: -; V: TRBV7-9; J: TRBJ2-2; size: -; length: 16; CDR3: CASSLGRTLNTGELFF; DNA: TGTGCCAGCAGCTTAGGTCGGACACTGAACACCGGGGAGCTGTTTTTT
D: TRBD1; V: TRBV5-1; J: TRBJ2-5; size: -; length: 16; CDR3: CASSWGQLSPGETQYF; DNA: TGCGCCAGCAGCTGGGGACAGCTCTCCCCCGGGGAGACCCAGTACTTC
D: TRBD2; V: TRBV2; J: TRBJ2-7; size: -; length: 15; CDR3: CASRMGLAGNYEQYF; DNA: TGTGCCAGCAGGATGGGACTAGCGGGAAACTACGAGCAGTACTTC